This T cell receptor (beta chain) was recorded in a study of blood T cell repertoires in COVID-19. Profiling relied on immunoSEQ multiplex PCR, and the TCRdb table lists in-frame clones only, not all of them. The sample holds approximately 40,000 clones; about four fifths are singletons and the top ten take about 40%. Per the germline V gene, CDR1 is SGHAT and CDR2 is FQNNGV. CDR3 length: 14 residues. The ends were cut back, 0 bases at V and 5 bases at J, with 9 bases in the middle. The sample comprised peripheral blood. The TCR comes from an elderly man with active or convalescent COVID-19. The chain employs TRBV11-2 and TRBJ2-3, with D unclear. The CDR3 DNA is TGTGCCAGCAGCTTAGAGAGTTTTGGAGATACGCAGTATTTT. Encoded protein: CASSLESFGDTQYF.